This entry is about one T cell receptor (beta chain). CDR1 is MNHNY and CDR2 is SVGAGI in the germline V gene (reference sequence). The CDR3 consists of 15 residues. Trimming cost V 10 bases and J 4 bases; bases outside gene matches: 13. TCRdb's table, derived via immunoSEQ multiplex PCR, lists solely in-frame clones and lacks some. The sample lists under 75,000 clones, more than 80% occurring once. These data belong to a study of blood T cell repertoires in COVID-19. The receptor comes from a man in his fifties with acute or convalescent COVID-19. The chain is built from TRBV6-6 and TRBJ1-2; 9 bases are shared with TRBD1. Specimen: peripheral blood. The CDR3 spells CATATGTGLFYGYTF. The CDR3 DNA is TGTGCCACCGCCACCGGGACAGGGCTTTTCTATGGCTACACCTTC.